The table lists the clone carrying this T cell receptor beta chain with a count of one. The data were taken from a study of shared clonotypes between healthy human individuals. The test was conducted at deep level. Here immunoSEQ multiplex PCR was the method, and the copy in TCRdb shows in-frame clones only, minus some. The sample consists of about 770,000 clones, roughly two thirds of them appearing once. From germline, CDR1 is SQVTM and CDR2 ANQGSEA. This CDR3 is 13 amino acids long. J lost 5 bases, V lost 2 bases, and 4 bases had no gene match. The chain recombines TRBV29-1 with TRBJ1-2; 8 nucleotides line up with TRBD1. The clonotype originates from a woman aged 25 to 45 in good health. Sequencing used memory CD4+ T cells sorted from blood. The subset was: CD45RA-negative fraction. DNA of the CDR3: TGCAGCGTTGAAATAGGACAGGGTTATGGCTACACCTTC. Amino acids: CSVEIGQGYGYTF.